The 9 T cell receptor beta chains below all came from one sample that was sequenced in a study of cytomegalovirus exposure and HLA in healthy donors. The PCR used 60 Vbeta and 13 Jbeta primers. Assay: immunoSEQ multiplex PCR; the TCRdb copy retains only in-frame clones and omits some. The table has about 140,000 clones, roughly 84% seen once. The sequencing input was PBMCs. These receptors were obtained from a boy aged 2 to 10 in good health and CMV-seronegative.

J is TRBJ2-1 and V is TRBV7-3, with 12 bases that match TRBD1. The length of the CDR3 is 15 residues. Per germline, CDR1 SGHTA and CDR2 FQGTGA. The V and J ends lost 5 bases and 8 bases, in that order; junction bases with no gene match: 7. CDR3 coding DNA: TGTGCCAGCAGCGCCGGGACAGGGGGCTGGCATGAGCAGTTCTTC. It yields the protein CASSAGTGGWHEQFF.

The chain is built from TRBV13 and TRBJ1-1, with TRBD1 as a possible D gene (5 bases). The CDR3 is 14 residues long. The V end was cut by 4 bases, the J end by 4 bases, with 13 bases between. Per the germline V gene, CDR1 is PRHDT and CDR2 is FYEKMQ (reference sequence). The CDR3 nucleotides are TGTGCCAGCAGCTCCAGGGTCCGGGCCACTGAAGCTTTCTTT. Amino acids: CASSSRVRATEAFF. Using reference TRBV13 and TRBJ1-1 for the parts outside the CDR3, the full variable domain is AAGVIQSPRHLIKEKRETATLKCYPIPRHDTVYWYQQGPGQDPQFLISFYEKMQSDKGSIPDRFSAQQFSDYHSELNMSSLELGDSALYFCASSSRVRATEAFFGQGTRLTVV.

The chain is built from TRBV5-1 and TRBJ2-1; TRBD2 matches at 11 bases. Germline V gives CDR1 SGHRS, CDR2 YFSETQ. V shed 3 bases, J shed 6 bases, and the junction held 8 bases outside the gene matches. This CDR3 spans 16 amino acids. The CDR3, as DNA: TGCGCCAGCAGCTCGCGACTAGCGGGGAGATTCAATGAGCAGTTCTTC. Translated: CASSSRLAGRFNEQFF.

The count of this clone is one. The chain couples TRBV27 to TRBJ2-1; 8 bases align to TRBD2. Germline assignment: CDR1 MNHEY and CDR2 SMNVEV (reference sequence). The junction had 5 bases not matched to a gene; V was cut back by 3 bases and J by 4 bases. This CDR3 is built from 15 residues. CDR3 nucleotide sequence: TGTGCCAGCAGTTTGGGCGGGAGGTATTACAATGAGCAGTTCTTC. It specifies CASSLGGRYYNEQFF.

The J gene is TRBJ2-1, the V gene TRBV5-1; TRBD2 matches 14 bases. The CDR3 consists of 16 residues. Germline V gene lookup returns CDR1 SGHRS and CDR2 YFSETQ. V lost 4 bases, J lost 9 bases, and 9 bases stayed unmatched. DNA for the CDR3: TGCGCCAGCAGCGACGGGACTAGCGGGAGAGTCAGTGAGCAGTTCTTC. It yields the protein CASSDGTSGRVSEQFF.

The chain couples TRBV20-1 to TRBJ2-5; D uncertain. V was cut by 8 bases and J by 0 bases, with 4 bases left in between. CDR1 and CDR2 from the germline V gene are DFQATT and SNEGSKA (reference sequence). The CDR3 is made up of 10 amino acids. CDR3 in DNA: TGCAGTTTCAACCAAGAGACCCAGTACTTC. It encodes CSFNQETQYF.

The CDR3, as DNA: TGCGCCAGCAGCATAGGACAGGGGGTAGCCAAAAACATTCAGTACTTC. Its protein product is CASSIGQGVAKNIQYF. This chain connects TRBV5-1 to TRBJ2-4, with TRBD1 identical over 10 bases. The germline V gene encodes CDR1 SGHRS and CDR2 YFSETQ. The CDR3 extends over 16 amino acids. The V segment lost 4 bases and the J segment 0 bases; nucleotides outside the gene matches: 4. Together with reference TRBV5-1 and TRBJ2-4, the CDR3 gives the full variable domain: KAGVTQTPRYLIKTRGQQVTLSCSPISGHRSVSWYQQTPGQGLQFLFEYFSETQRNKGNFPGRFSGRQFSNSRSEMNVSTLELGDSALYLCASSIGQGVAKNIQYFGAGTRLSVL.

The rearrangement links TRBV7-3 to TRBJ1-1; D gene uncertain. The CDR3 has 14 amino acids. In germline, CDR1 is SGHTA, CDR2 FQGTGA. Between the trimmed V and J ends, which lost 2 bases and 1 base, there was a span of 8 bases. The CDR3 region has the DNA TGTGCCAGCAGCTTAGGCACACCGAACACTGAAGCTTTCTTT. Residues: CASSLGTPNTEAFF.

The table lists this clone with a few counts. The chain couples TRBV29-1 to TRBJ1-5; D gene unclear. The V end was cut by 6 bases, the J end by 2 bases, with 14 bases between. CDR3 length: 14 amino acids. Per germline, CDR1 SQVTM and CDR2 ANQGSEA. CDR3 nucleotide sequence: TGCAGCGTCTCAGACCACAGAGGCAATCAGCCCCAGCATTTT. This encodes CSVSDHRGNQPQHF.